What follows are 13 T cell receptor beta chains derived from one specimen sequenced in a study of neurological immune-mediated disorders. TCRdb called the 5' RACE reads again in MiXCR, with one record for every CDR3 protein. Counted here are roughly 88,000 distinct CDR3 sequences, approximately 4% occurring once; the ten biggest clones make up about 3%. The sample taken for sequencing was PBMCs. The receptors derive from a woman between 45 and 65 years old with multiple sclerosis.

In its sample, this clonotype was seen a few times. A read error is possible here, since a much larger clone lies one base away. The chain joins TRBV20-1 to TRBJ2-4, with D perhaps matching TRBD2 (7 bases). CDR1 is DFQATT, CDR2 SNEGSKA, per germline (reference sequence). Between the trimmed V and J ends, which lost 7 bases and 6 bases, there was a span of 16 bases. The CDR3 contains 13 residues. CDR3 sequence reads: CSDRGDYPNIQYF. The CDR3 DNA is TGCAGTGATAGGGGGGACTACCCAAACATTCAGTACTTC.

This clonotype was detected ten times or more. This chain joins TRBV24-1 and TRBJ1-2; D remains ambiguous. Between the trimmed V and J ends, which lost 7 bases and 4 bases, there was a span of 12 bases. CDR3 length equals 13 residues. Germline V lookup: CDR1 KGHDR, CDR2 SFDVKD. CDR3 residues: CATSPQSFYGYTF. The CDR3 DNA follows: TGTGCCACCAGCCCACAAAGCTTCTATGGCTACACCTTC.

The V call is TRBV6-1, the J call TRBJ2-5; D uncertain. The CDR3 is 11 residues long. Per germline, CDR1 MNHNS and CDR2 SASEGT. The V end lost 4 bases, the J end lost 4 bases, and 4 bases lay between the germline ends. The CDR3 DNA sequence: TGTGCCAGCAGTGTCAGAGAGACCCAGTACTTC. Amino acids: CASSVRETQYF.

At least ten counts were recorded for this clonotype. V gene TRBV5-6 combines with J gene TRBJ2-7; no firm D call. The CDR3 has 13 residues. CDR1 and CDR2 (germline): SGHDT, YYEEEE. Trimming took off 4 bases at V and 1 base at J, with 9 bases between the two ends. The CDR3 DNA reads as TGTGCCAGCAGCGCGGTCTCTTCCTACGAGCAGTACTTC. This codes for CASSAVSSYEQYF.

This clonotype was seen many times. The chain recombines TRBV29-1 with TRBJ2-7, with D possibly called TRBD1 or TRBD2 (5 bases each). The CDR3 totals 13 residues. V lost 6 bases and J 2 bases, leaving 14 bases between the germline ends. Germline loops: CDR1 SQVTM, CDR2 ANQGSEA. The chain's CDR3 is CSVRDGHTYEQYF. The CDR3 nucleotides read TGCAGCGTCCGGGACGGACATACCTACGAGCAGTACTTC.

A note on this clonotype: Given the absence of the conserved phenylalanine or tryptophan at the CDR3 end, a read error is likely. The J gene is TRBJ2-7, the V gene TRBV7-6; maybe TRBD1 (5 bases). In germline, CDR1 is SGHVS, CDR2 FNYEAQ. The V end lost 3 bases, the J end lost 7 bases, and 7 bases lay between the germline ends. The CDR3 extends over 11 amino acids. CDR3 loop: CASSFSGEQYN. The CDR3 DNA reads TGTGCCAGCAGCTTTTCAGGGGAGCAGTACAAC.

The table lists this clonotype with many counts. The chain links TRBV5-5 to TRBJ2-3, with a weak D call TRBD2 (6 bases). Trimming stripped 4 bases from V and 2 bases from J, with 11 bases between. The germline gives CDR1 SGHKS, CDR2 YYEKEE (reference sequence). The CDR3 covers 14 residues. Here the CDR3 DNA reads TGTGCCAGCAGCGCAGAGCGGGTCACAGATACGCAGTATTTT. It encodes CASSAERVTDTQYF.

This clonotype was counted ten times or more. The chain uses TRBV7-9 and TRBJ2-7, with D perhaps matching TRBD2 (6 bases). Germline V gene lookup returns CDR1 SEHNR and CDR2 FQNEAQ (reference sequence). The CDR3 is 15 residues long. The V end lost 5 bases, the J end lost 0 bases, and 14 bases lay between the germline ends. Here the CDR3 reads CASSTPGTGSYEQYF. The CDR3 bases are TGTGCCAGCAGCACTCCCGGGACTGGCTCCTACGAGCAGTACTTC.

This clonotype was detected ten times or more. One junction end disagrees with the germline gene, perhaps due to a read error. The rearrangement links TRBV7-7 to TRBJ2-3, with 10 bases aligning to TRBD1. The CDR3 spans 15 residues. CDR1 and CDR2 from the germline V gene are SSHAT and FNYEAQ (reference sequence). The CDR3 bases are TGTGCTAGCAGCCCAGGGACAGGGGCCACAGATACGCAGTATTTT. Amino acid sequence: CASSPGTGATDTQYF. Combining the CDR3 with reference TRBV7-7 and TRBJ2-3 gives the whole variable domain GAGVSQSPRYKVTKRGQDVTLRCDPISSHATLYWYQQALGQGPEFLTYFNYEAQPDKSGLPSDRFSAERPEGSISTLTIQRTEQRDSAMYRCASSPGTGATDTQYFGPGTRLTVL.

This clonotype was seen many times. The chain combines TRBV5-1 with TRBJ2-5; 8 nucleotides match TRBD1. This CDR3 is 14 amino acids long. The V and J ends lost 2 bases and 4 bases, in that order; junction bases with no gene match: 4. Germline V CDR1 and CDR2: SGHRS, YFSETQ. The CDR3 DNA is TGCGCCAGCAGCTTAGGGACAGGACTAGAGACCCAGTACTTC. It encodes CASSLGTGLETQYF.

Ten or more counts support this clonotype. This chain uses TRBV3-1 with TRBJ2-2; 11 bases fit TRBD1. Trimming took 3 bases from V and 6 from J; bases not matched to a gene: 6. CDR3 length equals 16 residues. Germline V gene data show CDR1 as LGHDT and CDR2 as YNNKEL (reference sequence). The CDR3 bases are TGTGCCAGCAGCCATCTCCGGGACAGGGGGTCCGGGGAGCTGTTTTTT. Amino acids: CASSHLRDRGSGELFF.

In this sample, this clonotype turned up many times. This chain links TRBV20-1 with TRBJ2-7; D may be TRBD1 or TRBD2 (5 bases each). Deletions cut 2 bases from V and 2 bases from J, with 19 bases between. This CDR3 has 16 amino acids. Germline-derived CDR1 and CDR2 are DFQATT and SNEGSKA (reference sequence). The CDR3 coding sequence is TGCAGTGCTAGATACATGGGGACGAAAAAAACCTACGAGCAGTACTTC. This encodes CSARYMGTKKTYEQYF.

This clonotype was detected many times. The chain combines TRBV29-1 with TRBJ2-2; 12 nucleotides agree with TRBD2. This CDR3 has 15 amino acids. Germline V CDR1 and CDR2: SQVTM, ANQGSEA. Germline trimming cut 5 bases from V and 6 bases from J; bases unmatched to any gene: 7. CDR3 DNA: TGCAGCGTTTCTAGCGGGGGGGCCTGGGCCGGGGAGCTGTTTTTT. Protein sequence: CSVSSGGAWAGELFF.